Listed below are T cell receptor beta chains from one sample, sequenced in a study of blood T cell repertoires in COVID-19. The repertoire was sequenced with immunoSEQ multiplex PCR; TCRdb's copy has only in-frame clones and lacks some. The table has 250,000 to 300,000 clones, 86% seen once. Sequenced: peripheral blood. These receptors were obtained from a woman younger than 45 with COVID-19, enrolled during active disease. Both conserved end residues are part of each CDR3. Fields, in order: J gene, D gene, clone size, V gene, CDR3 DNA, CDR3 protein. D genes are given only for firm matches. Size is omitted from some rows. Given values are once, few, many or a class for expanded clones.

TRBJ2-5 . . TRBV7-2 TGTGCCAGCACCATGGGGGGGGCGAAGACCCAGTACTTC CASTMGGAKTQYF
TRBJ2-2 . once TRBV7-6 TGTGCCAGCAGCCCTAACACCGGGGAGCTGTTTTTT CASSPNTGELFF
TRBJ1-4 TRBD1 . TRBV6-5 TGTGCCAGCAGCCGGACAGGGGGTGAAAAACTGTTTTTT CASSRTGGEKLFF
TRBJ2-3 . . TRBV2 TGTGCCAGCAGCGGAGGGGCTTCGAGCACAGATACGCAGTATTTT CASSGGASSTDTQYF
TRBJ1-1 . once TRBV5-1 TGCGCCAGCAGCCTTCTTAAGAGAGTAGTGGACACTGAAGCTTTCTTT CASSLLKRVVDTEAFF
TRBJ1-2 TRBD1 . TRBV5-1 TGCGCCAGCAGCTTCGGGACAGGCCCCGTTCGGGAAGGCTACACCTTC CASSFGTGPVREGYTF
TRBJ2-7 TRBD1 . TRBV27 TGTGCCAGCACCCAGACAGGGGCACACGAGCAGTACTTC CASTQTGAHEQYF
TRBJ2-2 . . TRBV27 TGTGCCAGCAGTTTTTTGGAGGGTGAGGCGGCGGGGGAGCTGTTTTTT CASSFLEGEAAGELFF
TRBJ1-5 . once TRBV5-6 TGTGCCAGCAGCTTGGGAGGGTACGGATATAGCAATCAGCCCCAGCATTTT CASSLGGYGYSNQPQHF
TRBJ2-5 TRBD1 . TRBV23-1 TGCGCCAGCAGTCAATACAGGGGGCATCCGGGAGAGACCCAGTACTTC CASSQYRGHPGETQYF
TRBJ2-1 . once TRBV12-3/TRBV12-4 TGTGCCAGCAGTTTAGGTAGCCTCGGTATGTTCTTC CASSLGSLGMFF
TRBJ2-5 . . TRBV4-1 TGCGCCAGCAGCCAAGGCGACACCTTCACAGGTTCGGAGACCCAGTACTTC CASSQGDTFTGSETQYF
TRBJ2-3 TRBD2 . TRBV7-6 TGTGCCAGCAGCTTAGTTGCTAGCGGGGGAACAGATACGCAGTATTTT CASSLVASGGTDTQYF
TRBJ1-4 . few TRBV10-1 TGCGCCAGCAGTGCCAGGGAAAAACTGTTTTTT CASSAREKLFF
TRBJ1-1 TRBD1 . TRBV12-3/TRBV12-4 TGTGCCAGCAGTAGGGACAGGAGGGCTGAAGCTTTCTTT CASSRDRRAEAFF
TRBJ1-5 . . TRBV9 TGTGCCAGCAGCCCAGAGCCCCGAGGGAATCAGCCCCAGCATTTT CASSPEPRGNQPQHF
TRBJ2-1 . . TRBV7-9 TGTGCCAGCAGCGGGACAACTTACAATGAGCAGTTCTTC CASSGTTYNEQFF
TRBJ2-7 TRBD2 . TRBV27 TGTGCCAGCAGTTTAATCGGGGGGGACACCTACGAGCAGTACTTC CASSLIGGDTYEQYF
TRBJ2-7 TRBD1 . TRBV5-1 TGCGCCAGCAAGGACAGGCCCTCCTACGAGCAGTACTTC CASKDRPSYEQYF
TRBJ2-5 TRBD1 . TRBV30 TGTGCCTGGAGTACCGGACAGGGCCGTCAAGAGACCCAGTACTTC CAWSTGQGRQETQYF
TRBJ2-3 TRBD2 . TRBV10-2 TGCGCCAGCAGTGGCCCGGGACTAGCGCCAGATACGCAGTATTTT CASSGPGLAPDTQYF
TRBJ1-6 TRBD1 . TRBV6-5 TGTGCCAGCAGCTTGAAGACAGGGGGTGGTTCACCCCTCCACTTT CASSLKTGGGSPLHF